This T cell receptor beta chain was documented in a study of T cells in Graves' hyperthyroidism and ophthalmopathy. Overall study context: Upon initial diagnosis and before any treatment, peripheral blood was collected. Study-level results: Blood also showed most of the thyroid clonotypes that were expanded above 0.001.

Losses at the gene ends were 1 base for V and 2 bases for J; bases not matched to a gene: 16. This CDR3 contains 20 residues. Germline V gene lookup returns CDR1 DFQATT and CDR2 SNEGSKA (reference sequence). For ophthalmopathy patients, the Clinical Activity Score was at least 3 and the NOSPECS grade at least 4; duration was under 3 months. As concerns this clonotype: Antigen specificity is unknown.

RNA transcripts served as the template for amplifying TCR beta CDR3 regions. Primed by the HTBI set, a first-round RT-PCR was run on the TCR CDR3. TCRdb redid the calling of the multiplex PCR reads with MiXCR, one entry per CDR3 protein. The sample yields roughly 650,000 distinct CDR3 sequences, 15% to 20% seen once. This sequence originates from a woman aged 35 to 49 with Graves' ophthalmopathy. The gene calls are TRBV20-1 and TRBJ2-3; 12 nucleotides agree with TRBD2. The sample taken for sequencing was blood. Here the CDR3 reads CSARGSEVPSGRDLTDTQYF. In DNA form, the CDR3 reads TGCAGTGCTAGAGGATCTGAGGTCCCTAGCGGGAGGGATCTCACAGATACGCAGTATTTT.